The sequence of this T cell receptor beta chain was determined in a study of CD8 T cells in Susac syndrome. General observations from the study: A relatively small number of individuals underwent TCR sequencing and HLA analysis.

Sequencing of TCR beta was undertaken in CD8+ and CD4+ T cells derived from blood. TEMRA cells were FACS-enriched, while CD8+ and CD4+ T cells were negatively isolated. For this clonotype: What it binds is not known.

RNA in amounts of roughly 0.5 to 1 ug was reverse transcribed with random hexamers. An immunoSEQ multiplex PCR amplified TCR beta CDR3 over 54 Vbeta and 13 Jbeta. MiXCR, applied by TCRdb to the immunoSEQ multiplex PCR reads, yields one record per CDR3 protein. The profile shows 140,000 or so distinct CDR3 sequences, 85% to 95% of them singletons. V shed 6 bases and J 5 bases; nucleotides not matched to a gene: 13. This CDR3 spans 17 amino acids. Germline CDR1 is SNHLY and CDR2 is FYNNEI. The sequence was collected from a human donor with multiple sclerosis. The sequencing input was CD4+ T cells from PBMCs. The chain links TRBV2 to TRBJ2-5, with 12 positions matching TRBD2. This CDR3 reads CASRAPLAGGPGETQYF. The CDR3 DNA reads as TGTGCCAGCAGGGCCCCCCTAGCGGGGGGGCCCGGGGAGACCCAGTACTTC.